The 31 T cell receptor beta chains listed next were all sequenced from one sample in a study of OX40 agonist ivuxolimab in advanced cancers. Receptors were amplified or captured by the immunoSEQ multiplex PCR assay. Sourced from immuneACCESS, this table was stored by TCRdb with only in-frame sequences that have V and J called. A share of the clones is absent; for the studies checked, an unresolved V gene accounts for under half, and the remainder has no known explanation. Counted in this sample were under 70,000 clones; approximately 92% of them appeared once. The ten largest clones represent approximately 0.64% of the sample. The sample here was CD4+ or CD8+ T cells sorted from blood, taken in a trial of the OX40 agonist ivuxolimab. Receptor source: an adult with an advanced solid tumor such as melanoma, head and neck, liver or kidney cancer.

The chain is built from TRBV19 and TRBJ2-1; weak D call: TRBD2 (6 bases). Looked up from germline, CDR1 is LNHDA and CDR2 is SQIVND (reference sequence). The CDR3 runs to 17 residues. Trimming cost V 6 bases and J 0 bases, with 18 bases left between them. CDR3 protein: CASRRAGAPSSYNEQFF. The DNA for the CDR3 is TGTGCCAGTAGGAGAGCGGGCGCTCCTAGCTCCTACAATGAGCAGTTCTTC.

V is TRBV6-5 and J is TRBJ2-5; 8 bases fit TRBD2. Germline CDR1 and CDR2: MNHEY and SVGAGI. The CDR3 sequence is 15 residues long. The J segment lost 3 bases and the V segment lost 6 bases, leaving 9 bases of the junction unmatched. DNA for the CDR3: TGTGCCAGCAGCCGCCTAACAGCGGGGGAAGAGACCCAGTACTTC. Translated, it gives CASSRLTAGEETQYF.

The V gene is TRBV19, the J gene TRBJ2-3, with D perhaps matching TRBD2 (6 bases). The CDR3 is 17 residues long. Looked up from germline, CDR1 is LNHDA and CDR2 is SQIVND (reference sequence). Trimming took off 1 base at V and 1 base at J, with 15 bases between the two ends. Here the CDR3 reads CASSIVGLSFGTDTQYF. Here the CDR3 DNA reads TGTGCCAGTAGTATAGTGGGACTCAGCTTCGGCACAGATACGCAGTATTTT.

V and J are TRBV30 and TRBJ2-7, with 7 bases identical to TRBD2. Germline CDR1 GTSNPN, CDR2 SVGIG (reference sequence). This CDR3 has 14 residues. The J segment lost 6 bases and the V segment lost 0 bases, leaving 8 bases of the junction unmatched. CDR3 coding DNA: TGTGCCTGGAGTGTACTAGGGGAGGGGCGCGAGCAGTACTTC. Translated: CAWSVLGEGREQYF.

The chain uses TRBV5-1 and TRBJ1-5; a possible D gene is TRBD1 (5 bases). Germline V gives CDR1 SGHRS, CDR2 YFSETQ. The CDR3 covers 15 residues. V lost 0 bases, J lost 5 bases, and 12 bases lay in between. The CDR3, as DNA: TGCGCCAGCAGCTTGGGGGGCCTGCCCGATCAGCCCCAGCATTTT. Translating gives CASSLGGLPDQPQHF.

The chain employs TRBV2 and TRBJ2-1; 7 bases are shared with TRBD2. V gave up 10 bases and J gave up 10 bases; unmatched junction bases: 10. This CDR3 region has 12 residues. Germline V gene lookup returns CDR1 SNHLY and CDR2 FYNNEI. The CDR3 spells CANGLVADEQFF. The CDR3 DNA is TGTGCCAACGGACTAGTGGCTGACGAGCAGTTCTTC.

This chain connects TRBV27 to TRBJ2-7; 8 nucleotides line up with TRBD1. The trim removed 3 bases at V and 7 bases at J, leaving 11 bases unmatched. The CDR3 spans 15 residues. Germline CDR1 reads MNHEY; CDR2 reads SMNVEV (reference sequence). In nucleotides, the CDR3 is TGTGCCAGCAGTTTCCTCGGACAGGGCCGTCGGGAGCAGTACTTC. The encoded protein is CASSFLGQGRREQYF.

The chain couples TRBV5-1 to TRBJ1-1; TRBD1 matches at 10 bases. The CDR3 has 13 residues. The germline CDR1 and CDR2 sequences are SGHRS and YFSETQ. Trimming cost V 4 bases and J 4 bases; bases outside gene matches: 1. As DNA, the CDR3 is TGCGCCAGCAGCAGGACAGGGGGCACTGAAGCTTTCTTT. It codes for CASSRTGGTEAFF.

The rearrangement joins TRBV2 to TRBJ1-5; no firm D call. The germline V gene encodes CDR1 SNHLY and CDR2 FYNNEI. V dropped 5 bases and J dropped 2 bases, with 13 bases sitting between them. The CDR3 is 15 amino acids. CDR3 region: CASSLNPVGNQPQHF. For the CDR3, the DNA is TGTGCCAGCAGTCTAAATCCTGTAGGCAATCAGCCCCAGCATTTT.

The chain joins TRBV2 to TRBJ1-1, with D unclear. This CDR3 comprises 11 residues. Germline V gene sequence: CDR1 SNHLY, CDR2 FYNNEI. V lost 7 bases, J lost 2 bases, and 5 bases lay in between. The CDR3 nucleotides read TGTGCCAGCACGGTCAACACTGAAGCTTTCTTT. Encoded protein: CASTVNTEAFF.

The V gene is TRBV18, the J gene TRBJ2-5, with a tentative D call TRBD1 (6 bases). Germline V CDR1 and CDR2: KGHSH, LQKENI. V lost 3 bases, J lost 3 bases, and 17 bases lay in between. This CDR3 comprises 16 residues. CDR3: CASSPLPSQGKETQYF. For the CDR3, the DNA is TGTGCCAGCTCACCTTTACCCAGTCAGGGGAAAGAGACCCAGTACTTC.

The chain employs TRBV28 and TRBJ2-7, with 9 positions matching TRBD1. The CDR3 has 15 amino acids. With 5 bases clipped from V and 5 bases from J, the junction kept 10 bases outside the gene matches. Germline V gives CDR1 MDHEN, CDR2 SYDVKM. CDR3 loop: CASSPPGTGNNEQYF. The DNA for the CDR3 is TGTGCCAGCAGTCCCCCCGGGACAGGGAACAACGAGCAGTACTTC.

V usage is TRBV6-1 and J usage is TRBJ1-3, with D unclear. CDR1 and CDR2 (germline): MNHNS, SASEGT. The ends were cut back, 1 base at V and 7 bases at J, with 11 bases in the middle. The CDR3 runs to 14 residues. The CDR3 DNA reads as TGTGCCAGCAGTGAAGGGCGTTCCTGGAACACCATATATTTT. Amino acids: CASSEGRSWNTIYF.

The chain recombines TRBV5-6 with TRBJ2-3, with 11 bases that match TRBD2. The trim removed 1 base at V and 6 bases at J, leaving 4 bases unmatched. This CDR3 has 15 amino acids. Germline V gene data show CDR1 as SGHDT and CDR2 as YYEEEE. CDR3 DNA: TGTGCCAGCAGCTTGACTAGCGGGGGCATCGATACGCAGTATTTT. It specifies CASSLTSGGIDTQYF.

The chain links TRBV18 to TRBJ2-2; 7 nucleotides align to TRBD2. This CDR3 spans 16 amino acids. V shed 3 bases and J 2 bases; nucleotides not matched to a gene: 6. Germline CDR1 and CDR2: KGHSH and LQKENI. In DNA form, the CDR3 reads TGTGCCAGCTCACCCGAGCGGGGTATTAACACCGGGGAGCTGTTTTTT. Its translation: CASSPERGINTGELFF.

The chain uses TRBV6-4 and TRBJ2-3; D gene uncertain. Germline CDR1 and CDR2: MRHNA and SNTAGT. This CDR3 comprises 13 residues. The V end was cut by 3 bases, the J end by 2 bases, with 6 bases between. CDR3 sequence: CASSELPTDTQYF. The CDR3 DNA follows: TGTGCCAGCAGTGAACTACCCACAGATACGCAGTATTTT.

In this sample, this clone turned up once. The V gene is TRBV6-5, the J gene TRBJ1-5; 8 bases map to TRBD1. The CDR3 contains 15 residues. V lost 6 bases, J lost 6 bases, and 10 bases stayed unmatched. CDR1 MNHEY and CDR2 SVGAGI come from the germline V gene. Written as DNA, the CDR3 is TGTGCCAGCAGCCGGTTGACAGGGGATGGTCAGCCCCAGCATTTT. Amino acids: CASSRLTGDGQPQHF.

The chain is built from TRBV5-3 and TRBJ2-1, with 7 bases fitting TRBD2. TRBV5-3 is recorded as an ORF, its role being uncertain. The CDR3 totals 15 residues. The trim removed 7 bases at V and 3 bases at J, leaving 10 bases unmatched. CDR3: CARSSLRELYNEQFF. CDR3 DNA: TGTGCCAGATCAAGCTTGCGGGAGCTCTACAATGAGCAGTTCTTC.

The CDR3 sequence: CASSEVGGRTDALNEKLFF. CDR3 in DNA: TGTGCCAGCAGTGAAGTGGGAGGGAGGACCGACGCACTGAATGAAAAACTGTTTTTT. The chain has TRBV6-1 and TRBJ1-4; D ambiguous. CDR1 and CDR2 (germline): MNHNS, SASEGT. Trimming took 1 base from V and 5 from J, leaving 23 bases between them. This CDR3 is 19 amino acids long.

The V gene is TRBV6-1, the J gene TRBJ1-5, with a tentative D call TRBD1 (5 bases). The CDR3 sequence is 15 residues long. V lost 5 bases, J lost 1 base, and 12 bases lay in between. The germline V gene has CDR1 MNHNS and CDR2 SASEGT. The CDR3 is CASSPRQLSNQPQHF. CDR3 in DNA: TGTGCCAGCAGTCCGAGACAGCTCAGCAATCAGCCCCAGCATTTT.

This clone was found a few times. V and J are TRBV5-1 and TRBJ2-1; TRBD2 agrees at 16 bases. This CDR3 has 16 residues. Losses at the gene ends were 3 bases for V and 7 bases for J; bases not matched to a gene: 4. Per germline, CDR1 SGHRS and CDR2 YFSETQ. The CDR3 region is CASSSGTSGRVNEQFF. CDR3 sequence (DNA): TGCGCCAGCAGCTCCGGGACTAGCGGGAGGGTTAATGAGCAGTTCTTC.

The gene calls are TRBV2 and TRBJ2-1; perhaps TRBD2 as D (6 bases). Trimming stripped 5 bases from V and 3 bases from J, with 11 bases between. CDR1 is SNHLY and CDR2 is FYNNEI in the germline V gene. The CDR3 extends over 14 amino acids. The CDR3 sequence: CASSPLDYYNEQFF. In nucleotides, the CDR3 is TGTGCCAGCAGTCCGTTGGACTACTACAATGAGCAGTTCTTC.

The V gene is TRBV30, the J gene TRBJ1-4; TRBD1 might be the D (5 bases). Germline-derived CDR1 and CDR2 are GTSNPN and SVGIG (reference sequence). Trimming left V 4 bases short and J 5 bases short, with 11 bases between. This CDR3 is built from 13 residues. This CDR3 is CAWTGTANEKLFF. The CDR3, as DNA: TGTGCCTGGACCGGGACCGCCAATGAAAAACTGTTTTTT.

The gene calls are TRBV30 and TRBJ1-5, with D hard to call. CDR1 is GTSNPN, CDR2 SVGIG, per germline (reference sequence). This CDR3 has 14 residues. V lost 1 base and J lost 0, with 7 bases in between. CDR3 DNA sequence: TGTGCCTGGAGTGGAACACCTAGCAATCAGCCCCAGCATTTT. Translated: CAWSGTPSNQPQHF.

V and J are TRBV11-2 and TRBJ1-2; D is unclear. The CDR3 contains 16 residues. V was clipped by 5 bases and J by 5 bases, with 21 bases between them. The germline CDR1 and CDR2 sequences are SGHAT and FQNNGV. The CDR3 region has the DNA TGTGCCAGCAGCCGCATCTCCGGGAGCGCTGGGTATGGCTACACCTTC. It encodes CASSRISGSAGYGYTF.

This sequence joins TRBV5-6 and TRBJ2-1, with unresolved D. Germline CDR1 is SGHDT and CDR2 is YYEEEE. Between the trimmed V and J ends, which lost 4 bases and 7 bases, there was a span of 9 bases. The CDR3 consists of 12 residues. The CDR3 protein is CASSLLLNEQFF. The CDR3 DNA is TGTGCCAGCAGCCTCCTACTAAATGAGCAGTTCTTC.

The rearrangement uses TRBV5-1 and TRBJ2-7; D is possibly TRBD2 (6 bases). This CDR3 comprises 15 residues. Germline CDR1 SGHRS, CDR2 YFSETQ. Between the trimmed V and J ends, which lost 0 bases and 2 bases, there was a span of 12 bases. CDR3 region: CASSLDSGLTYEQYF. CDR3 nucleotide sequence: TGCGCCAGCAGCTTGGATTCCGGACTAACCTACGAGCAGTACTTC.

The chain recombines TRBV6-6 with TRBJ2-1; D is possibly TRBD1 or TRBD2 (6 bases each). The germline gives CDR1 MNHNY, CDR2 SVGAGI (reference sequence). This CDR3 contains 13 residues. V lost 6 bases, J lost 8 bases, and 14 bases lay in between. The DNA for the CDR3 is TGTGCCAGCAGAAATGTCGGGGGCGATGAGCAGTTCTTC. Its protein is CASRNVGGDEQFF.

V usage is TRBV11-2 and J usage is TRBJ2-7, with D unclear. CDR3 length: 14 residues. CDR1 and CDR2 from the germline V gene are SGHAT and FQNNGV. The V end was cut by 0 bases, the J end by 0 bases, with 6 bases between. The CDR3 here is CASSLEMGSYEQYF. In DNA form, the CDR3 reads TGTGCCAGCAGCTTAGAAATGGGCTCCTACGAGCAGTACTTC.

This chain links TRBV6-6 with TRBJ2-1; maybe TRBD2 (6 bases). The CDR3 covers 15 residues. Trimming removed 0 bases from V and 3 bases from J, with 9 bases in between. CDR1 is MNHNY, CDR2 SVGAGI, per germline (reference sequence). CDR3 nucleotides: TGTGCCAGCAGTTACTCGGAGGGCTACTACAATGAGCAGTTCTTC. Its translation: CASSYSEGYYNEQFF.

The chain carries TRBV15 and TRBJ1-6; D is uncertain. Germline V gene lookup returns CDR1 LNHNV and CDR2 YYDKDF (reference sequence). CDR3 length equals 14 residues. V lost 6 bases and J 8 bases, leaving 14 bases between the germline ends. CDR3 bases: TGTGCCACCAGGGCGACCGAAATTGATTCACCCCTCCACTTT. Encoded protein: CATRATEIDSPLHF.